Reported below is one T cell receptor (beta chain). The target antigen is unknown. Primers for the PCR totalled 60 Vbeta and 13 Jbeta. Assay used: immunoSEQ multiplex PCR; TCRdb lists only in-frame clones, some missing. The data hold about 130,000 clones, with 65% to 90% observed a single time. This specimen comes from a study of cytomegalovirus exposure and HLA in healthy donors. Findings and caveats of the study: Accurate prediction of most subjects' HLA-A and HLA-B alleles from TCR beta sequences was reported. In vitro, a few CMV-associated chains proved specific for CMV antigens. Generally TCR sequences proved uncommon, though certain public TCRs appeared in numerous donors. There were under 200 TCR beta chains listed as cytomegalovirus-associated.

V lost 0 bases, J lost 2 bases, and 18 bases lay in between. The V gene's germline CDR1 is SGHDT and CDR2 YYEEEE. The CDR3 covers 18 residues. This TCR was sampled from a man aged 45-65 years in good health and CMV-seronegative. This sequence joins TRBV5-6 and TRBJ1-5, with no clear D. Material for sequencing was PBMCs. CDR3 loop: CASSLGSTTSWGNQPQHF. The CDR3 coding sequence is TGTGCCAGCAGCTTGGGTTCGACAACCTCCTGGGGCAATCAGCCCCAGCATTTT.